A selection of T cell receptor beta chains follows, all from one sample in a study of response to subunit inactivated influenza vaccine. TCRdb recomputed calls from the RT-PCR reads with MiXCR, one row per CDR3 protein. The data contain approximately 490,000 distinct CDR3 sequences, approximately 7.7% of them singletons. The source material was PBMCs from blood, sampled around 25 months after vaccination. These receptors all stem from a man aged 45 to 70 who received an inactivated influenza vaccine. Both conserved end residues are part of each CDR3. D genes are given only for firm matches. Part of the rows lack a size; the others show once, few, many or a class for expanded clones.

D | J | V | size | DNA | CDR3
. | TRBJ1-1 | TRBV12-3/TRBV12-4 | few | TGTGCCAGCAGTTTCGGGGGGAGGAACACTGAAGCTTTCTTT | CASSFGGRNTEAFF
TRBD2 | TRBJ2-3 | TRBV5-1 | many | TGCGCCAGCAGTGATCCTAGCGGGAGCACAGATACGCAGTATTTT | CASSDPSGSTDTQYF
. | TRBJ2-2 | TRBV5-1 | few | TGCGCCAGCAGCTCATCCGGGACTTACACCGGGGAGCTGTTTTTT | CASSSSGTYTGELFF
TRBD1 | TRBJ2-5 | TRBV5-1 | . | TGCGCCAGCAGCCCTGGTGGACAGGGCGGAGGAGAGACCCAGTACTTC | CASSPGGQGGGETQYF
TRBD1 | TRBJ1-4 | TRBV27 | many | TGTGCCAGCAGTTTATGGGGACAGAGTAATGAAAAACTGTTTTTT | CASSLWGQSNEKLFF
TRBD2 | TRBJ2-5 | TRBV20-1 | many | TGCAGTGCAATACTAGCGGGCCGGGAGACCCAGTACTTC | CSAILAGRETQYF
. | TRBJ2-2 | TRBV5-5 | . | TGTGCCAGCAGCTTCCAGCGGCGCCCCGCCGGGGAGCTGTTTTTT | CASSFQRRPAGELFF
TRBD1 | TRBJ1-2 | TRBV28 | . | TGTGCCAGCAGTGTACAGGGGAACCATTATGGCTACACCTTC | CASSVQGNHYGYTF
TRBD2 | TRBJ2-3 | TRBV20-1 | . | TGCAGTGCTACCCAGTGGGAGCGGGGGGGCCAAGATACGCAGTATTTT | CSATQWERGGQDTQYF
TRBD1 | TRBJ1-2 | TRBV9 | . | TGTGCCAGCAGCCAGACAGGGACTGGCTACACCTTC | CASSQTGTGYTF
. | TRBJ2-1 | TRBV15 | . | TGTGCCACCAGCAGAGAGCTAGGGGAAGGGAATGAGCAGTTCTTC | CATSRELGEGNEQFF
. | TRBJ2-5 | TRBV28 | . | TGTGCCAGCAGTTTGGGGCAGGGTGGGAACCAAGAGACCCAGTACTTC | CASSLGQGGNQETQYF
TRBD2 | TRBJ2-7 | TRBV15 | . | TGTGCCACCAGCAGACGACTAGCGGGGGACGAGCAGTACTTC | CATSRRLAGDEQYF
. | TRBJ2-4 | TRBV7-2 | many | TGTGCCAGCAGCCCAGGGACGGCGAACATTCAGTACTTC | CASSPGTANIQYF
TRBD2 | TRBJ2-7 | TRBV5-1 | few | TGCGCCAGCAGCTATAGCGGGGGGGCGCGGGAGCAGTACTTC | CASSYSGGAREQYF
TRBD2 | TRBJ2-3 | TRBV6-1 | few | TGTGCCAGCAGTAAAGGAATTAGCGGGGTTCCCAGTAGCACAGATACGCAGTATTTT | CASSKGISGVPSSTDTQYF
TRBD2 | TRBJ2-2 | TRBV5-6 | many | TGTGCCAGCAGACGACTAGCGGGAGGTCGGAACACCGGGGAGCTGTTTTTT | CASRRLAGGRNTGELFF
TRBD1 | TRBJ1-1 | TRBV4-3 | many | TGCGCCAGCAGCCAAGAGACAGGGACATACACTGAAGCTTTCTTT | CASSQETGTYTEAFF
. | TRBJ1-5 | TRBV20-1 | . | TGCAGTGCTCGCCAGGGGTACAATCAGCCCCAGCATTTT | CSARQGYNQPQHF
. | TRBJ2-5 | TRBV29-1 | few | TGCAGCGTCATCACGCGGGAGACCCAGTACTTC | CSVITRETQYF
TRBD2 | TRBJ2-7 | TRBV28 | few | TGTGCCAGCAGTTTAAATTTGCGGGAGAGCTCCTACGAGCAGTACTTC | CASSLNLRESSYEQYF
TRBD2 | TRBJ2-7 | TRBV11-2 | many | TGTGCCAGCAGCGCAGTCCCTAGCGGTACCTACGAGCAGTACTTC | CASSAVPSGTYEQYF
TRBD2 | TRBJ2-3 | TRBV12-3/TRBV12-4 | many | TGTGCCAGCAGTTTAGGGGGACTAGTAGCAACAGATACGCAGTATTTT | CASSLGGLVATDTQYF
TRBD2 | TRBJ2-7 | TRBV20-1 | . | TGCAGTGCAGGACAGCCGGGACTAGCGGGGTACGAGCAGTACTTC | CSAGQPGLAGYEQYF
TRBD2 | TRBJ2-1 | TRBV28 | few | TGTGCCAGCAGAACGGTAGCGGGGGGCCTTCACAATGAGCAGTTCTTC | CASRTVAGGLHNEQFF
TRBD2 | TRBJ2-5 | TRBV5-6 | . | TGTGCCAGCAGCTTGTCTTGGGCTAGCGGTCTTCAAGAGACCCAGTACTTC | CASSLSWASGLQETQYF
. | TRBJ1-2 | TRBV5-1 | few | TGCGCCAGCAGCTTGGGGGACCGATGGGATGGCTACACCTTC | CASSLGDRWDGYTF
. | TRBJ2-3 | TRBV10-3 | few | TGTGCCATCAGTGGGCCCTTTAGTAGGGGGGCTGGTTCGGCAGATACGCAGTATTTT | CAISGPFSRGAGSADTQYF
. | TRBJ1-5 | TRBV20-1 | . | TGCAGTGCTAGAATGGGAGGGAGCAATCATCCCCAGCATTTT | CSARMGGSNHPQHF
. | TRBJ2-7 | TRBV29-1 | few | TGCAGCGTTGAAGGTAGCGGAACCTACGAGCAGTACTTC | CSVEGSGTYEQYF
TRBD1 | TRBJ2-1 | TRBV5-5 | many | TGTGCCAGCAGCACGGCCGGGACAGGGAACAATGAGCAGTTCTTC | CASSTAGTGNNEQFF
. | TRBJ2-1 | TRBV24-1 | many | TGTGCCACCAGTGACCTCAACAATGAGCAGTTCTTC | CATSDLNNEQFF
TRBD1 | TRBJ1-2 | TRBV7-9 | few | TGTGCCAGCGGGGACAGACAGAACTATGGCTACACCTTC | CASGDRQNYGYTF
. | TRBJ2-3 | TRBV4-2 | many | TGTGCCAGCAGCCAACTAGCAGCAGATACGCAGTATTTT | CASSQLAADTQYF